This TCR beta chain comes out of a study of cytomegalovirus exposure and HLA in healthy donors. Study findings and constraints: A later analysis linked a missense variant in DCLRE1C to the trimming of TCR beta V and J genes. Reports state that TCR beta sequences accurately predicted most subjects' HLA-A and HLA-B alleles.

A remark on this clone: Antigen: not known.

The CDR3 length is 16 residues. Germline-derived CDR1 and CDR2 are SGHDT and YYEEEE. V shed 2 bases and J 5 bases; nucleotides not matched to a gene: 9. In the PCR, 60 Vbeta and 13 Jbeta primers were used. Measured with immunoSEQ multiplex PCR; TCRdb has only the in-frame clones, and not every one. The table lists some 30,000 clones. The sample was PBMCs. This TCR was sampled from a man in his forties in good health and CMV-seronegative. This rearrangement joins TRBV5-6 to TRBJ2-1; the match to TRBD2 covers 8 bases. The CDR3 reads CASSFSPGGPDNEQFF. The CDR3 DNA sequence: TGTGCCAGCAGCTTCTCTCCGGGAGGGCCCGACAATGAGCAGTTCTTC.